This T cell receptor beta chain was observed in a study of blood T cell repertoires in COVID-19. Study summary: T cells, B-cell-depleted T cells, or PBMCs provided the cDNA or gDNA that served as material.

Trimming left V 4 bases short and J 5 bases short, with 17 bases between. Germline CDR1 SGHNT, CDR2 YYREEE (reference sequence). CDR3 size: 15 residues. Participant-given clinical history determined each cohort assignment. In the original analysis: Estimation of nucleated cell counts was performed using reference gene primer amplification. Assay: immunoSEQ multiplex PCR; the TCRdb copy retains only in-frame clones and omits some. V and J calls and clone size come straight from that table; D and trimming were deduced from the DNA. This sample has hundreds of thousands of clones, with approximately 86% found just once.

The chain has TRBV5-4 and TRBJ2-3, with D possibly being TRBD2 (6 bases). This receptor was taken from a woman aged 40 to 49 with acute COVID-19. Sequenced material: PBMCs or T cells enriched from blood (not recorded which). CDR3 in DNA: TGTGCCAGCAGCCCCCGCCACACCGGGGGAGATACGCAGTATTTT. Its protein is CASSPRHTGGDTQYF.